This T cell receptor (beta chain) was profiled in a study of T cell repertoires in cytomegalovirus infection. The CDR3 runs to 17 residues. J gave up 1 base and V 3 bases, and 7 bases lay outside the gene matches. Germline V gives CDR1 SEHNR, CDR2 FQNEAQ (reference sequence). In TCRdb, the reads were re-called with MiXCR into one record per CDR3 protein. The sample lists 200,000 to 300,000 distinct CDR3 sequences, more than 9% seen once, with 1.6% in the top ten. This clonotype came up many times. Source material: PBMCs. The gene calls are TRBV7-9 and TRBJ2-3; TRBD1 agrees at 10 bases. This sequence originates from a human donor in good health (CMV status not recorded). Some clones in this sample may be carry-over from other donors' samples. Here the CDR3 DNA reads TGTGCCAGCAGCTTCGAGGCCGGGACAGGGGGCACAGATACGCAGTATTTT. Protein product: CASSFEAGTGGTDTQYF.